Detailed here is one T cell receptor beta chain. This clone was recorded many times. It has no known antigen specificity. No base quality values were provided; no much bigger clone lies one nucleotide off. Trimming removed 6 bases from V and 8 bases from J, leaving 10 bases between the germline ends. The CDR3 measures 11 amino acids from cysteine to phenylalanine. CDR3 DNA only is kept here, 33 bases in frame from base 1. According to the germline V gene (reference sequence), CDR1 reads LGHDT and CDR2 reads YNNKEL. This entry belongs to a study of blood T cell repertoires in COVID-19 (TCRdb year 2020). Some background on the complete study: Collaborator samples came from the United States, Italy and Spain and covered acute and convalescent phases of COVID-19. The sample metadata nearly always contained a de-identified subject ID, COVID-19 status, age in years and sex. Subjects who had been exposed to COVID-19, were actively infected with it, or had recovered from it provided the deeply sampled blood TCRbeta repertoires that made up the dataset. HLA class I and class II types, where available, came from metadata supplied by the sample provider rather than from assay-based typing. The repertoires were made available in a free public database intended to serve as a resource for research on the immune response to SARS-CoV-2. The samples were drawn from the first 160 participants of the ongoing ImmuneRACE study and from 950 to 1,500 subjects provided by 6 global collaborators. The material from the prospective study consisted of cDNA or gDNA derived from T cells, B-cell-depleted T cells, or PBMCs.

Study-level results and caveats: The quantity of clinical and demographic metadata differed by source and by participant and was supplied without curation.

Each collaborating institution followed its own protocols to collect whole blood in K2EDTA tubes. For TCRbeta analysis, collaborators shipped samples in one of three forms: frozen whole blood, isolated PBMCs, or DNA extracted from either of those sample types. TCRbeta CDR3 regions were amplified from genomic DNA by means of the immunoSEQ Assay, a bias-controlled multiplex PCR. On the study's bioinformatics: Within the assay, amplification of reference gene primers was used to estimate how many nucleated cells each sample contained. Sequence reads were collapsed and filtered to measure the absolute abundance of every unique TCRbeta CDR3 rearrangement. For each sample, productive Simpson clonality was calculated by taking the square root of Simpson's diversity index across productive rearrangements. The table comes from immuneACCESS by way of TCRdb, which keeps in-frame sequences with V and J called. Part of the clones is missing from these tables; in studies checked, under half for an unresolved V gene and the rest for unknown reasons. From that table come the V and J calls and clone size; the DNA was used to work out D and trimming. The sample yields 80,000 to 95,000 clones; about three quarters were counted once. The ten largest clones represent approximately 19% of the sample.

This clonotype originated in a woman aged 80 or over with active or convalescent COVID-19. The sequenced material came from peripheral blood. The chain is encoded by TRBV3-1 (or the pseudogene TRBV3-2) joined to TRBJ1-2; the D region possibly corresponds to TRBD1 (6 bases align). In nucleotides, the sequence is TGTGCCAGCAGTAAAGGGGGAGGCTACACCTTC. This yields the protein CASSKGGGYTF.